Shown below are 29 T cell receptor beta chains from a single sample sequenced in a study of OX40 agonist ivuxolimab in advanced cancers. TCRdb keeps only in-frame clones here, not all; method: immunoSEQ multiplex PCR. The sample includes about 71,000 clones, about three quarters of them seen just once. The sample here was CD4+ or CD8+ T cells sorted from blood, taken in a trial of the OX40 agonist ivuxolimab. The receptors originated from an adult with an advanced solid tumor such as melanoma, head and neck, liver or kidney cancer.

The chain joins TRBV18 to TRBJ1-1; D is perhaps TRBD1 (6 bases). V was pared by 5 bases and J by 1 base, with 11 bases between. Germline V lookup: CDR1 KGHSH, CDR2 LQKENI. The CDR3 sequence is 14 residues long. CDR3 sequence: CASSIGTSNTEAFF. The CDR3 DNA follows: TGTGCCAGCTCAATTGGGACATCGAACACTGAAGCTTTCTTT.

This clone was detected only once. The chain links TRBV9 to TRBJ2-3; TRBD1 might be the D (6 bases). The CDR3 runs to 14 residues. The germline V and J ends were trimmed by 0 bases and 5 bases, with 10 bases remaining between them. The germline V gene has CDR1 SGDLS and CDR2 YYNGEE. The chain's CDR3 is CASSVGTGKDTQYF. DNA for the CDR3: TGTGCCAGCAGCGTAGGAACAGGGAAAGATACGCAGTATTTT.

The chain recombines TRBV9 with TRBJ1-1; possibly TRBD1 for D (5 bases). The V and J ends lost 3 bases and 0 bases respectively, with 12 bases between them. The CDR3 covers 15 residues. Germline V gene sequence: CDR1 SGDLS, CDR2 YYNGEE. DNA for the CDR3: TGTGCCAGCAGCGGTCGACAGAATTTGAACACTGAAGCTTTCTTT. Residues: CASSGRQNLNTEAFF. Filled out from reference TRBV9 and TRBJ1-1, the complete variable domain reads DSGVTQTPKHLITATGQRVTLRCSPRSGDLSVYWYQQSLDQGLQFLIQYYNGEERAKGNILERFSAQQFPDLHSELNLSSLELGDSALYFCASSGRQNLNTEAFFGQGTRLTVV.

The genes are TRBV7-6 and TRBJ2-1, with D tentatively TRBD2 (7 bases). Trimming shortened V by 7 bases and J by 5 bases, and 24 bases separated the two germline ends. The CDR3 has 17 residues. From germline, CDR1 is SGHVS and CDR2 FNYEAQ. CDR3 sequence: CASTGQPGGPLNNEQFF. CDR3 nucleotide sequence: TGTGCCAGCACCGGTCAACCGGGGGGCCCCCTCAACAATGAGCAGTTCTTC. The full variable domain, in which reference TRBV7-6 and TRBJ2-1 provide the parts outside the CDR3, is GAGVSQSPRYKVTKRGQDVALRCDPISGHVSLYWYRQALGQGPEFLTYFNYEAQQDKSGLPNDRFSAERPEGSISTLTIQRTEQRDSAMYRCASTGQPGGPLNNEQFFGPGTRLTVL.

CDR3 in amino acids: CASSWDRNTGELFF. DNA for the CDR3: TGTGCCAGCAGCTGGGACCGGAACACCGGGGAGCTGTTTTTT. J is TRBJ2-2 and V is TRBV2; D could derive from TRBD1 or TRBD2 (5 bases each). CDR1 and CDR2 from the germline V gene are SNHLY and FYNNEI. The CDR3 is made up of 14 amino acids. The V end lost 6 bases, the J end lost 1 base, and 9 bases lay between the germline ends. The full variable domain, completed using reference TRBV2 and TRBJ2-2, is EPEVTQTPSHQVTQMGQEVILRCVPISNHLYFYWYRQILGQKVEFLVSFYNNEISEKSEIFDDQFSVERPDGSNFTLKIRSTKLEDSAMYFCASSWDRNTGELFFGEGSRLTVL.

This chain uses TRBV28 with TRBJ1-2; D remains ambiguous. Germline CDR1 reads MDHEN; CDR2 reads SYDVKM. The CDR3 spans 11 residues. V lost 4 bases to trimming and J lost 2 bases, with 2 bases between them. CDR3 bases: TGTGCCAGCAGTTCCAACTATGGCTACACCTTC. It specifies CASSSNYGYTF.

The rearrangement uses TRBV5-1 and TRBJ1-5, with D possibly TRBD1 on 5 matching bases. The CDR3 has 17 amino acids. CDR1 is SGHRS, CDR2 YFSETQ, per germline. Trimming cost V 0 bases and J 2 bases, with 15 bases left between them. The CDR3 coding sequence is TGCGCCAGCAGCTTGGATCCCAGGGAGGGAGGCAATCAGCCCCAGCATTTT. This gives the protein CASSLDPREGGNQPQHF.

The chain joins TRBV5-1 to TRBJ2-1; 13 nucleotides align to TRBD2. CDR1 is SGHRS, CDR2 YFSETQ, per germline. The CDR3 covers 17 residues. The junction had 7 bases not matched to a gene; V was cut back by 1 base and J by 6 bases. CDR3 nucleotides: TGCGCCAGCAGCTTGTACCCGCGGACTAGCGGGAGCAATGAGCAGTTCTTC. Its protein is CASSLYPRTSGSNEQFF.

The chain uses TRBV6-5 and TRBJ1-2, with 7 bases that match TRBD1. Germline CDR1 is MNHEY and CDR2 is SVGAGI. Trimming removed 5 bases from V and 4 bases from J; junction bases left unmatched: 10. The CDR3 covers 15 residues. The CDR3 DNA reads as TGTGCCAGCAGTCACATCACAGGGGTTGGCTATGGCTACACCTTC. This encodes CASSHITGVGYGYTF.

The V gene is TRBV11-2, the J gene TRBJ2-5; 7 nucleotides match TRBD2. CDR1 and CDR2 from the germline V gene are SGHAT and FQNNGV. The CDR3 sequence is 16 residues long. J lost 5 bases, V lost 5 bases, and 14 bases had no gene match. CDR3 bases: TGTGCCAGCAGCGGATATGCTAGCGGAGGAGGGGAGACCCAGTACTTC. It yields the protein CASSGYASGGGETQYF.

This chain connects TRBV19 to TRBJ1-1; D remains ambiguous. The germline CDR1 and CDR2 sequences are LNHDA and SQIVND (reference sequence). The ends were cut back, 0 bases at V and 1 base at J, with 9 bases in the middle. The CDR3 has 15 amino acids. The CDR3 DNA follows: TGTGCCAGTAGTATAGATGAGGGCTGGAACACTGAAGCTTTCTTT. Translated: CASSIDEGWNTEAFF.

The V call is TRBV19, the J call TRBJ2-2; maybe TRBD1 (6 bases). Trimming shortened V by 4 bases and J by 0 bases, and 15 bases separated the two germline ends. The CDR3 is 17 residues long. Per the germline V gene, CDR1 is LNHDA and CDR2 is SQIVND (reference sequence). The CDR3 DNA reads TGTGCCAGTAGTAAGGCTGAGGGACATACGAACACCGGGGAGCTGTTTTTT. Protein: CASSKAEGHTNTGELFF.

In nucleotides, the CDR3 is TGTGCCAGCACCCCGACAGGGGCTACAGATACGCAGTATTTT. Translating gives CASTPTGATDTQYF. V and J are TRBV27 and TRBJ2-3; 8 bases are shared with TRBD1. Germline CDR1 is MNHEY and CDR2 is SMNVEV (reference sequence). This CDR3 contains 14 residues. V lost 7 bases to trimming and J lost 3 bases; unmatched junction nucleotides: 6.

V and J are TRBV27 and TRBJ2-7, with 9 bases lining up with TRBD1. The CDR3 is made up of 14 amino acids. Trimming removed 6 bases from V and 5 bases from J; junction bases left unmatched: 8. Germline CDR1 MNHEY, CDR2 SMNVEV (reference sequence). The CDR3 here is CASRTFGDRDEQYF. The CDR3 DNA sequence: TGTGCCAGCAGGACTTTTGGGGACAGGGACGAGCAGTACTTC.

CDR3 sequence (DNA): TGTGCCAGCAGCCTATCCGGGACTAGATTGACGGATACGCAGTATTTT. Its translation: CASSLSGTRLTDTQYF. The rearrangement joins TRBV4-2 to TRBJ2-3, with 8 bases matching TRBD2. Per the germline V gene, CDR1 is LGHNA and CDR2 is YNFKEQ. There are 16 residues in the CDR3. V shed 4 bases, J shed 6 bases, and the junction held 12 bases outside the gene matches.

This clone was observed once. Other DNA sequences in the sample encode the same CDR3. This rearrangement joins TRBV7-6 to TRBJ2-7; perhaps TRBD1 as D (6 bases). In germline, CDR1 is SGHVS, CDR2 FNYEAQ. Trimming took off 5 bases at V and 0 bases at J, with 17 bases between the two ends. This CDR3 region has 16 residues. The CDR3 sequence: CASSLRGRTSSYEQYF. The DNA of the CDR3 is TGTGCCAGCAGCCTCAGGGGTCGGACCTCCTCCTACGAGCAGTACTTC.

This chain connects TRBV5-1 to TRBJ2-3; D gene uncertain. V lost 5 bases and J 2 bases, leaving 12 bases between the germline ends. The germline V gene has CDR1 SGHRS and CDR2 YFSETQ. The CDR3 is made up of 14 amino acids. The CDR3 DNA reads TGCGCCAGCAGTGTGGATCCCCTCACAGATACGCAGTATTTT. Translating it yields CASSVDPLTDTQYF.

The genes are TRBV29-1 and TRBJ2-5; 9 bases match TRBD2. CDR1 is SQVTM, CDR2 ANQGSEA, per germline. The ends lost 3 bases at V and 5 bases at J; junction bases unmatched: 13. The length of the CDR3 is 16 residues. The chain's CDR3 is CSVEGSERGARETQYF. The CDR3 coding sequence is TGCAGCGTTGAGGGGTCCGAGCGGGGGGCCAGGGAGACCCAGTACTTC.

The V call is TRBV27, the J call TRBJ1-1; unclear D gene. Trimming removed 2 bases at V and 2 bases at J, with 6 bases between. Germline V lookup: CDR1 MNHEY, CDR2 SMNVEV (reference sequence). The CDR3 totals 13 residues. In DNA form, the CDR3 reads TGTGCCAGCAGTTTAGCACACAACACTGAAGCTTTCTTT. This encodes CASSLAHNTEAFF.

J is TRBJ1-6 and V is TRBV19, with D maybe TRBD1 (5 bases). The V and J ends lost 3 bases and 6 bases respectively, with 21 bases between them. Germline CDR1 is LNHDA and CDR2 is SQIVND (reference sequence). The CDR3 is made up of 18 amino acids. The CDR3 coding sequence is TGTGCCAGTAGTATTAAGGCCCGGGGCGCGGACGGTAATTCACCCCTCCACTTT. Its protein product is CASSIKARGADGNSPLHF.

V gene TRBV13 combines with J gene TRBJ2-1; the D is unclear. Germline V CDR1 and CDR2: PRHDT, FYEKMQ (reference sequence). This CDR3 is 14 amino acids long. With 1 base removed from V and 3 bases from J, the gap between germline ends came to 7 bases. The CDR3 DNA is TGTGCCAGCAGCTTAGCGGGTGGCTACAATGAGCAGTTCTTC. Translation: CASSLAGGYNEQFF.

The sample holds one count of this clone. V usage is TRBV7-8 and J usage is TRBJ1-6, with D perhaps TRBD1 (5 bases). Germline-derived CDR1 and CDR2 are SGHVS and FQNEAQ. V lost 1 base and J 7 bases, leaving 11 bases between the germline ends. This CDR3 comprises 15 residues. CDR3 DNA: TGTGCCAGCAGCTTAGGAGGACATTCCAATTCACCCCTCCACTTT. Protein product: CASSLGGHSNSPLHF. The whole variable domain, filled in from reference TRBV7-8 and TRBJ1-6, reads GAGVSQSPRYKVAKRGQDVALRCDPISGHVSLFWYQQALGQGPEFLTYFQNEAQLDKSGLPSDRFFAERPEGSVSTLKIQRTQQEDSAVYLCASSLGGHSNSPLHFGNGTRLTVT.

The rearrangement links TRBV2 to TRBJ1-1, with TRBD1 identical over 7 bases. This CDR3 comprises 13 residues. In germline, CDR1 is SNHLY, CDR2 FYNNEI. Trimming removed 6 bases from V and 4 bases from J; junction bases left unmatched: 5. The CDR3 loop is CASRLSGGTEAFF. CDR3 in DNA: TGTGCCAGCAGGCTTTCAGGGGGCACTGAAGCTTTCTTT.

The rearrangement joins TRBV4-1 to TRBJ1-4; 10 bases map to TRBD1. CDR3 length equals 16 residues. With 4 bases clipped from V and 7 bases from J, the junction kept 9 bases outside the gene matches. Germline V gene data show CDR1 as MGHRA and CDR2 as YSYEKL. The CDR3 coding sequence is TGCGCCAGCAGCCCGATCGGACAGGGGGGGAGTGAAAAACTGTTTTTT. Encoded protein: CASSPIGQGGSEKLFF.

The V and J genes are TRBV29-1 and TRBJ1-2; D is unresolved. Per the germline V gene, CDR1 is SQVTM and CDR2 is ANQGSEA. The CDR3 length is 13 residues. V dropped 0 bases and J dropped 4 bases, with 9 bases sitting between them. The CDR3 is CSVEESGRYGYTF. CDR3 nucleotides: TGCAGCGTTGAAGAGTCAGGTCGCTATGGCTACACCTTC.

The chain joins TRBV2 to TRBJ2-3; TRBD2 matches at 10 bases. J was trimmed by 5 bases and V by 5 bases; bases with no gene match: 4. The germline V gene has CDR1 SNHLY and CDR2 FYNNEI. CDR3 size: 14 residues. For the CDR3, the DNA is TGTGCCAGCAGTTTTCGACTAGCGGGAGATACGCAGTATTTT. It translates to CASSFRLAGDTQYF.

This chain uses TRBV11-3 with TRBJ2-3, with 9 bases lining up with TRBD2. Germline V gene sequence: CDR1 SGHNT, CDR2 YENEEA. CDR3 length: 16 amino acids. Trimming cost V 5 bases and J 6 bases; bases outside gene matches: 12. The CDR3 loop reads CASSITSGSPGDTQYF. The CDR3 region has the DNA TGTGCCAGCAGCATAACTAGCGGGTCACCAGGGGATACGCAGTATTTT.

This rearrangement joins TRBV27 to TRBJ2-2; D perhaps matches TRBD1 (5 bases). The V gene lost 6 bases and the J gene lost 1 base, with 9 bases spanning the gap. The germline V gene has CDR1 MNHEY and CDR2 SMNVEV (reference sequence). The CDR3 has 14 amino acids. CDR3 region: CASSRGQNTGELFF. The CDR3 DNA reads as TGTGCCAGCAGCCGCGGACAGAACACCGGGGAGCTGTTTTTT.

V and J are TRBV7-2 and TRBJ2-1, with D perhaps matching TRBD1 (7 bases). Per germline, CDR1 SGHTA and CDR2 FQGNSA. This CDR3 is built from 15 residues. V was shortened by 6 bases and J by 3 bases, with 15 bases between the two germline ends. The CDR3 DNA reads TGTGCCAGCAGACTTGCCCAGGGGGGCTACAATGAGCAGTTCTTC. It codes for CASRLAQGGYNEQFF.